The 30 T cell receptor beta chains reported below all come from one sample, sequenced in a study of control samples from healthy donors and cancer patients. The protocol was immunoSEQ multiplex PCR, while the TCRdb copy is restricted to in-frame clones and leaves out a portion. The data contain about 150,000 clones, approximately 93% of them singletons. Input material: blood. The receptor set was obtained from a woman in her forties in good health.

The rearrangement links TRBV27 to TRBJ2-5, with D hard to call. The germline gives CDR1 MNHEY, CDR2 SMNVEV (reference sequence). Deletions cut 5 bases from V and 4 bases from J, with 8 bases between. The CDR3 covers 12 residues. The CDR3 DNA sequence: TGTGCCAGCAGTCCGTTTGGAGAGACCCAGTACTTC. This codes for CASSPFGETQYF.

The V gene is TRBV24-1, the J gene TRBJ2-2, with unresolved D. Germline V gene lookup returns CDR1 KGHDR and CDR2 SFDVKD. The CDR3 covers 15 residues. Trimming stripped 1 base from V and 8 bases from J, with 13 bases between. The CDR3 DNA follows: TGTGCCACCAGTGATTTAGGTCCTGCCCAGGGGGAGCTGTTTTTT. Translated, it gives CATSDLGPAQGELFF.

The chain employs TRBV9 and TRBJ2-4; possible D gene TRBD2, 5 bases. V gave up 0 bases and J gave up 5 bases, with 12 bases separating them. The CDR3 consists of 15 residues. Germline V CDR1 and CDR2: SGDLS, YYNGEE. The CDR3 reads CASSVGIGRQNIQYF. For the CDR3, the DNA is TGTGCCAGCAGCGTAGGAATAGGGAGACAAAACATTCAGTACTTC.

The rearrangement links TRBV7-3 to TRBJ2-5; TRBD2 is a possible D gene (6 bases). Trimming left V 4 bases short and J 1 base short, with 13 bases between. The CDR3 loop spans 15 amino acids. The germline V gene encodes CDR1 SGHTA and CDR2 FQGTGA. The CDR3 loop is CASSSDRGSQETQYF. CDR3 nucleotides: TGTGCCAGCAGCTCCGACCGGGGGTCCCAAGAGACCCAGTACTTC.

CDR3 loop: CASSLIPGQGDYGYTF. CDR3 coding DNA: TGTGCCAGCTCACTCATACCCGGACAGGGAGACTATGGCTACACCTTC. The V and J genes are TRBV18 and TRBJ1-2; 8 bases are a match to TRBD1. After removal of 4 bases from V and 3 bases from J, the junction contained 10 bases not matched to a gene. Germline V gene lookup returns CDR1 KGHSH and CDR2 LQKENI. The CDR3 covers 16 residues.

V is TRBV9 and J is TRBJ1-3, with unresolved D. Per the germline V gene, CDR1 is SGDLS and CDR2 is YYNGEE. The CDR3 consists of 11 residues. V dropped 4 bases and J dropped 9 bases, with 8 bases sitting between them. CDR3 protein: CASSSKSTIYF. In DNA form, the CDR3 reads TGTGCCAGCAGCTCCAAGAGCACCATATATTTT.

The rearrangement joins TRBV6-6 to TRBJ1-1; possibly TRBD1 for D (5 bases). From germline, CDR1 is MNHNY and CDR2 SVGAGI (reference sequence). Trimming took 0 bases from V and 7 from J, leaving 12 bases between them. There are 14 residues in the CDR3. Here the CDR3 DNA reads TGTGCCAGCAGTTACTCGACCAGGGCTGGTGAAGCTTTCTTT. This encodes CASSYSTRAGEAFF.

The chain links TRBV5-1 to TRBJ2-6, with D possibly being TRBD2 (6 bases). Germline V gives CDR1 SGHRS, CDR2 YFSETQ. This CDR3 region has 18 residues. The V and J ends lost 3 bases and 3 bases respectively, with 19 bases between them. CDR3 coding DNA: TGCGCCAGCAGCTCGAGGGCCGGCAGGAGGGATGGGGCCAACGTCCTGACTTTC. Protein: CASSSRAGRRDGANVLTF.

This chain connects TRBV2 to TRBJ1-2, with D perhaps matching TRBD1 (6 bases). This CDR3 comprises 12 residues. Germline CDR1 is SNHLY and CDR2 is FYNNEI. Deletions cut 10 bases from V and 2 bases from J, with 11 bases between. The CDR3 loop reads CATGQGNYGYTF. The CDR3 region has the DNA TGTGCCACCGGGCAGGGGAACTATGGCTACACCTTC. The full variable domain, in which reference TRBV2 and TRBJ1-2 provide the parts outside the CDR3, is EPEVTQTPSHQVTQMGQEVILRCVPISNHLYFYWYRQILGQKVEFLVSFYNNEISEKSEIFDDQFSVERPDGSNFTLKIRSTKLEDSAMYFCATGQGNYGYTFGSGTRLTVV.

The chain couples TRBV11-2 to TRBJ2-7; possibly TRBD2 for D (5 bases). The germline V gene encodes CDR1 SGHAT and CDR2 FQNNGV. The CDR3 loop spans 13 amino acids. V shed 3 bases and J shed 6 bases, with 12 bases lying between them. CDR3 loop: CASSFSGKIEQYF. The CDR3 nucleotides read TGTGCCAGCAGCTTCTCCGGGAAGATCGAGCAGTACTTC.

The chain is built from TRBV12-5 and TRBJ2-3; perhaps TRBD2 as D (6 bases). Trimming pared 0 bases from V and 7 bases from J, leaving 8 bases between. The CDR3 is 13 amino acids. Germline V gives CDR1 LGHNT, CDR2 FRNRAP. The CDR3 nucleotides are TGTGCTAGTGGTTTGGTAGGGAGGTATACGCAGTATTTT. Amino acid sequence: CASGLVGRYTQYF.

The V call is TRBV2, the J call TRBJ2-1, with 12 bases that match TRBD2. CDR3 length equals 14 residues. V lost 5 bases and J lost 13; bases outside the gene matches: 9. Per germline, CDR1 SNHLY and CDR2 FYNNEI. The CDR3 reads CASSRLAGVADQFF. The CDR3 DNA reads as TGTGCCAGCAGTAGACTAGCGGGAGTCGCAGATCAGTTCTTC.

The rearrangement uses TRBV5-6 and TRBJ1-6, with 9 bases matching TRBD1. Germline-derived CDR1 and CDR2 are SGHDT and YYEEEE. The CDR3 has 16 amino acids. V shed 0 bases and J 10 bases; nucleotides not matched to a gene: 8. The CDR3 region has the DNA TGTGCCAGCAGCTTGGGCCCCGGGACAGGGTTCTCACCCCTCCACTTT. It codes for CASSLGPGTGFSPLHF.

This chain links TRBV2 with TRBJ1-4; D not resolved. Germline V CDR1 and CDR2: SNHLY, FYNNEI. The CDR3 has 12 amino acids. The V end lost 7 bases, the J end lost 4 bases, and 7 bases lay between the germline ends. The CDR3 region is CASKRVNEKLFF. The CDR3 bases are TGTGCCAGCAAACGGGTTAATGAAAAACTGTTTTTT.

On this clone: Other DNA sequences within the sample encode an identical CDR3. CDR3 nucleotide sequence: TGTGCCAGCAGTTACTCGAAAGCCTTGAACACTGAAGCTTTCTTT. Residues: CASSYSKALNTEAFF. The rearrangement joins TRBV6-5 to TRBJ1-1, with D uncertain. The length of the CDR3 is 15 residues. Germline V gives CDR1 MNHEY, CDR2 SVGAGI. V was trimmed by 0 bases and J by 0 bases, leaving 8 bases between them.

The J gene is TRBJ2-1, the V gene TRBV24-1, with 10 bases lining up with TRBD1. From germline, CDR1 is KGHDR and CDR2 SFDVKD. This CDR3 region has 16 residues. V dropped 4 bases and J dropped 3; count of bases not matched to a gene: 5. CDR3 residues: CATSDAGQGIYNEQFF. In nucleotides, the CDR3 is TGTGCCACCAGTGACGCGGGACAGGGGATCTACAATGAGCAGTTCTTC.

This chain joins TRBV7-9 and TRBJ1-5; TRBD1 matches 9 bases. The V and J ends lost 2 bases and 5 bases, in that order; junction bases with no gene match: 10. The CDR3 length is 17 residues. Germline V lookup: CDR1 SEHNR, CDR2 FQNEAQ (reference sequence). The CDR3 sequence: CASSLHYRGQNYQPQHF. CDR3 nucleotide sequence: TGTGCCAGCAGCTTACACTACAGGGGGCAGAACTATCAGCCCCAGCATTTT.

The chain joins TRBV7-9 to TRBJ2-4; TRBD2 aligns across 11 bases. Germline V gives CDR1 SEHNR, CDR2 FQNEAQ (reference sequence). J lost 0 bases, V lost 3 bases, and 7 bases had no gene match. The CDR3 is made up of 18 amino acids. The CDR3, as DNA: TGTGCCAGCAGCTTCTCGACTAGCGGGGAGGTAGCCAAAAACATTCAGTACTTC. It translates to CASSFSTSGEVAKNIQYF.

V is TRBV7-9 and J is TRBJ1-2, with D maybe TRBD1 (5 bases). The CDR3 is made up of 13 amino acids. V was trimmed by 1 base and J by 5 bases, leaving 8 bases between them. In germline, CDR1 is SEHNR, CDR2 FQNEAQ (reference sequence). CDR3 protein: CASSLDQGYGYTF. In DNA, the CDR3 is TGTGCCAGCAGCTTAGATCAGGGTTATGGCTACACCTTC.

CDR3 protein: CASSSWDGYGYTF. In nucleotides, the CDR3 is TGTGCCAGCAGCTCGTGGGACGGGTATGGCTACACCTTC. The chain uses TRBV11-2 and TRBJ1-2, with D maybe TRBD1 (5 bases). V was cut by 4 bases and J by 5 bases, with 11 bases left in between. The CDR3 totals 13 residues. Germline assignment: CDR1 SGHAT and CDR2 FQNNGV.

In this sample, this clone turned up once. This chain joins TRBV25-1 and TRBJ1-1, with 10 bases lining up with TRBD1. The trim removed 6 bases at V and 5 bases at J, leaving 3 bases unmatched. This CDR3 has 13 residues. CDR1 and CDR2 from the germline V gene are MGHDK and SYGVNS. CDR3 sequence: CASRGQGWTEAFF. In DNA, the CDR3 is TGTGCCAGCAGGGGACAGGGGTGGACTGAAGCTTTCTTT.

The V and J genes are TRBV3-1 (or the pseudogene TRBV3-2) and TRBJ2-1, with D possibly TRBD2 on 5 matching bases. Deletions cut 1 base from V and 4 bases from J, with 11 bases between. Per germline, CDR1 LGHDT and CDR2 YNNKEL (reference sequence). The CDR3 runs to 15 residues. Here the CDR3 reads CASSQALAGYNEQFF. The CDR3 DNA follows: TGTGCCAGCAGCCAAGCGCTAGCTGGGTACAATGAGCAGTTCTTC.

Only one count was recorded for this clone. The chain is built from TRBV9 and TRBJ2-1, with 8 bases identical to TRBD2. CDR3 length: 14 amino acids. V was pared by 4 bases and J by 9 bases, with 9 bases of the junction left unmatched. Per germline, CDR1 SGDLS and CDR2 YYNGEE. This CDR3 is CASSLGTSRGEQFF. For the CDR3, the DNA is TGTGCCAGCAGCCTCGGGACTAGTCGTGGTGAGCAGTTCTTC.

In its sample, this clone was seen once. The chain uses TRBV7-2 and TRBJ1-2, with D possibly TRBD1 on 5 matching bases. The CDR3 has 15 residues. Germline CDR1 and CDR2: SGHTA and FQGNSA. Trimming pared 1 base from V and 4 bases from J, leaving 13 bases between. For the CDR3, the DNA is TGTGCCAGCAGCTTAGGGACACCCGCCGGCTATGGCTACACCTTC. This gives the protein CASSLGTPAGYGYTF.

In the case of this clone: Other nucleotide sequences from this sample produce the same CDR3. V and J are TRBV25-1 and TRBJ1-2; D is unresolved. Germline V gives CDR1 MGHDK, CDR2 SYGVNS. V was shortened by 3 bases and J by 4 bases, with 6 bases between the two germline ends. There are 12 residues in the CDR3. The CDR3 loop reads CASSESGYGYTF. The CDR3 DNA follows: TGTGCCAGCAGTGAGTCCGGCTATGGCTACACCTTC.

A few counts support this clone. The chain recombines TRBV7-9 with TRBJ1-2; D is ambiguous. Germline loops: CDR1 SEHNR, CDR2 FQNEAQ (reference sequence). The length of the CDR3 is 13 residues. The germline V and J ends were trimmed by 5 bases and 6 bases, with 13 bases remaining between them. The CDR3 bases are TGTGCCAGCAGCCCGAGGGTTGGAGATGGCTACACCTTC. Its translation is CASSPRVGDGYTF.

This chain links TRBV3-1 (or the pseudogene TRBV3-2) with TRBJ2-7; 8 nucleotides line up with TRBD2. The V gene end was trimmed by 4 bases and the J gene end by 3 bases; junction bases not matched to a gene: 5. CDR3 length equals 14 residues. Germline V gene lookup returns CDR1 LGHDT and CDR2 YNNKEL (reference sequence). CDR3 in amino acids: CASSRGGTFYEQYF. CDR3 sequence (DNA): TGTGCCAGCAGCCGCGGGGGGACTTTCTACGAGCAGTACTTC.

This clone has just one count. The J gene is TRBJ2-5, the V gene TRBV14; D not certain. In germline, CDR1 is SGHDN, CDR2 FVKESK. The CDR3 loop spans 13 amino acids. Between the trimmed V and J ends, which lost 0 bases and 4 bases, there was a span of 6 bases. The CDR3 is CASSQDLGETQYF. CDR3 nucleotides: TGTGCCAGCAGCCAAGATTTGGGAGAGACCCAGTACTTC.

The chain is built from TRBV29-1 and TRBJ2-5, with TRBD1 matching over 8 bases. J lost 4 bases, V lost 6 bases, and 7 bases had no gene match. CDR3 length equals 13 residues. The germline V gene encodes CDR1 SQVTM and CDR2 ANQGSEA. The CDR3: CSVQGAVRETQYF. In nucleotides, the CDR3 is TGCAGCGTCCAGGGGGCTGTGAGAGAGACCCAGTACTTC.

The chain couples TRBV15 to TRBJ1-2; 7 bases are shared with TRBD1. This CDR3 is built from 15 residues. Per germline, CDR1 LNHNV and CDR2 YYDKDF (reference sequence). V shed 5 bases, J shed 2 bases, and the junction held 8 bases outside the gene matches. The chain's CDR3 is CATSLDRAKNYGYTF. CDR3 sequence (DNA): TGTGCCACCAGCCTCGACAGGGCGAAAAACTATGGCTACACCTTC.